These 20 T cell receptor beta chains were sequenced from one sample in a study of shared clonotypes between healthy human individuals. Assay: immunoSEQ multiplex PCR; the TCRdb copy retains only in-frame clones and omits some. Found here are more than 850,000 clones, roughly 74% of them singletons; the top ten hold about 0.52%. What was sequenced was memory CD4+ T cells from PBMCs. Subset meaning: CD45RA-negative fraction. The receptors originated from a man younger than 35 in good health. Some clones in this sample may be carry-over from other donors' samples.

The chain carries TRBV4-1 and TRBJ2-2, with 11 bases fitting TRBD2. The junction had 4 bases not matched to a gene; V was cut back by 1 base and J by 6 bases. The length of the CDR3 is 16 residues. Germline lookup yields CDR1 MGHRA and CDR2 YSYEKL. The CDR3 reads CASSQAVAGGAGELFF. In DNA form, the CDR3 reads TGCGCCAGCAGCCAAGCAGTAGCGGGAGGGGCCGGGGAGCTGTTTTTT.

The J gene is TRBJ2-3, the V gene TRBV7-2; no firm D call. V was shortened by 5 bases and J by 2 bases, with 11 bases between the two germline ends. This CDR3 region has 14 residues. Germline CDR1 and CDR2: SGHTA and FQGNSA. CDR3 residues: CASSLWAHTDTQYF. CDR3 bases: TGTGCCAGCAGCCTGTGGGCCCACACAGATACGCAGTATTTT.

The gene calls are TRBV28 and TRBJ1-1; TRBD1 matches at 7 bases. Losses at the gene ends were 5 bases for V and 8 bases for J; bases not matched to a gene: 2. This CDR3 region has 11 residues. Germline lookup yields CDR1 MDHEN and CDR2 SYDVKM. CDR3 nucleotides: TGTGCCAGCAGTGTAGGGGGCGAAGCTTTCTTT. It encodes CASSVGGEAFF.

The rearrangement uses TRBV25-1 and TRBJ2-7; D gene ambiguous. Deletions cut 3 bases from V and 9 bases from J, with 12 bases between. CDR3 length equals 12 residues. Germline values: CDR1 MGHDK, CDR2 SYGVNS. The CDR3 spells CASSDPGRRQYF. The CDR3 bases are TGTGCCAGCAGTGATCCCGGACGGAGGCAGTACTTC.

This clone was observed once. This chain connects TRBV4-1 to TRBJ1-2; D might be TRBD1 (5 bases). Per the germline V gene, CDR1 is MGHRA and CDR2 is YSYEKL. Trimming took 4 bases from V and 3 from J, leaving 21 bases between them. CDR3 length: 17 residues. In DNA form, the CDR3 reads TGCGCCAGCAGCCCCGAACTGGTGGGGGGGACCCACTATGGCTACACCTTC. It yields the protein CASSPELVGGTHYGYTF.

The CDR3 DNA sequence: TGTGCCAGCAGTTACCGATCAATGGGGGAGAGAAAGGAGCAGTACTTC. Protein: CASSYRSMGERKEQYF. The chain recombines TRBV6-5 with TRBJ2-7; D may be TRBD1 or TRBD2 (5 bases each). CDR1 is MNHEY, CDR2 SVGAGI, per germline. CDR3 size: 16 residues. Trimming took off 2 bases at V and 7 bases at J, with 21 bases between the two ends.

The DNA for the CDR3 is TGCGCCAGCAGCCAAGAGTCCGGTGTAACAGCAAATACGCAGTATTTT. Protein sequence: CASSQESGVTANTQYF. V usage is TRBV4-1 and J usage is TRBJ2-3; D is undetermined. This CDR3 region has 16 residues. V gave up 0 bases and J gave up 7 bases, with 17 bases separating them. CDR1 MGHRA and CDR2 YSYEKL come from the germline V gene.

J is TRBJ1-1 and V is TRBV20-1; D remains ambiguous. With 4 bases removed from V and 8 bases from J, the gap between germline ends came to 11 bases. CDR1 is DFQATT and CDR2 is SNEGSKA in the germline V gene (reference sequence). This CDR3 spans 11 amino acids. Here the CDR3 DNA reads TGCAGTGCTACTCCGACGGGGGAAGCTTTCTTT. It yields the protein CSATPTGEAFF.

A single count supports this clone. This chain links TRBV5-1 with TRBJ2-7; no clear D. V lost 0 bases to trimming and J lost 2 bases, with 15 bases between them. From germline, CDR1 is SGHRS and CDR2 YFSETQ. The CDR3 is made up of 16 amino acids. CDR3: CASSLEYRSRPYEQYF. In DNA form, the CDR3 reads TGCGCCAGCAGCTTGGAGTATCGGAGTCGTCCCTACGAGCAGTACTTC.

This sequence joins TRBV25-1 and TRBJ1-4, with 7 bases identical to TRBD1. The length of the CDR3 is 17 residues. Germline CDR1 MGHDK, CDR2 SYGVNS. The V gene end was trimmed by 4 bases and the J gene end by 2 bases; junction bases not matched to a gene: 10. The CDR3 DNA reads as TGTGCCAGCAGTGCCCTAGTGGGCAGGGGGACTAATGAAAAACTGTTTTTT. It translates to CASSALVGRGTNEKLFF. Filled out from reference TRBV25-1 and TRBJ1-4, the complete variable domain reads EADIYQTPRYLVIGTGKKITLECSQTMGHDKMYWYQQDPGMELHLIHYSYGVNSTEKGDLSSESTVSRIRTEHFPLTLESARPSHTSQYLCASSALVGRGTNEKLFFGSGTQLSVL.

V is TRBV6-1 and J is TRBJ1-2; D gene unclear. The CDR3 covers 13 residues. V lost 10 bases, J lost 6 bases, and 18 bases lay in between. Germline assignment: CDR1 MNHNS and CDR2 SASEGT. The CDR3 here is CATKTVVRDGYTF. CDR3 coding DNA: TGTGCCACCAAAACAGTGGTTCGGGATGGCTACACCTTC.

This clone was seen more than once but under ten times. V and J are TRBV5-1 and TRBJ1-2; TRBD1 is a possible D gene (6 bases). V was clipped by 0 bases and J by 4 bases, with 13 bases between them. CDR3 length: 15 amino acids. In germline, CDR1 is SGHRS, CDR2 YFSETQ. The CDR3 loop is CASSLEAGALYGYTF. DNA of the CDR3: TGCGCCAGCAGCTTGGAGGCAGGGGCCCTCTATGGCTACACCTTC. The whole variable domain, remainder taken from reference TRBV5-1 and TRBJ1-2, is KAGVTQTPRYLIKTRGQQVTLSCSPISGHRSVSWYQQTPGQGLQFLFEYFSETQRNKGNFPGRFSGRQFSNSRSEMNVSTLELGDSALYLCASSLEAGALYGYTFGSGTRLTVV.

The chain is built from TRBV7-2 and TRBJ2-7, with a weak D call TRBD1 (6 bases). With 6 bases removed from V and 3 bases from J, the gap between germline ends came to 15 bases. Germline V gene data show CDR1 as SGHTA and CDR2 as FQGNSA. The CDR3 sequence is 14 residues long. The CDR3 here is CASSPSRGGYEQYF. As DNA, the CDR3 is TGTGCCAGCAGTCCAAGCAGAGGGGGCTACGAGCAGTACTTC.

This chain joins TRBV5-6 and TRBJ2-5; D is undetermined. Germline V CDR1 and CDR2: SGHDT, YYEEEE. CDR3 size: 15 residues. The V gene lost 5 bases and the J gene lost 2 bases, with 16 bases spanning the gap. CDR3 loop: CASRPELNLQETQYF. The CDR3 region has the DNA TGTGCCAGCAGACCAGAACTCAACTTACAAGAGACCCAGTACTTC.

The chain has TRBV27 and TRBJ2-7; 9 positions agree with TRBD2. The germline V gene encodes CDR1 MNHEY and CDR2 SMNVEV (reference sequence). This CDR3 comprises 13 residues. Trimming removed 6 bases from V and 8 bases from J; junction bases left unmatched: 8. CDR3 sequence (DNA): TGTGCCAGCAGGGTTAGCGGGAGTAAAAAGCAGTACTTC. Protein: CASRVSGSKKQYF.

The chain is built from TRBV28 and TRBJ1-2; 7 nucleotides agree with TRBD1. CDR3 length: 14 amino acids. The V gene end was trimmed by 4 bases and the J gene end by 0 bases; junction bases not matched to a gene: 2. CDR1 and CDR2 (germline): MDHEN, SYDVKM. In DNA form, the CDR3 reads TGTGCCAGCAGTTGGGGGACAGCTAACTATGGCTACACCTTC. Protein: CASSWGTANYGYTF.

V and J are TRBV7-9 and TRBJ1-5, with D possibly being TRBD1 (6 bases). CDR1 is SEHNR and CDR2 is FQNEAQ in the germline V gene (reference sequence). V was trimmed by 5 bases and J by 7 bases, leaving 12 bases between them. This CDR3 has 13 amino acids. Here the CDR3 reads CASSPTGNQPQHF. For the CDR3, the DNA is TGTGCCAGCAGCCCGACAGGAAACCAGCCCCAGCATTTT.

The genes are TRBV10-3 and TRBJ1-2; D might be TRBD1 (6 bases). The germline gives CDR1 ENHRY, CDR2 SYGVKD. With 3 bases removed from V and 4 bases from J, the gap between germline ends came to 15 bases. The CDR3 has 15 amino acids. The CDR3 sequence: CAISDPGGGFYGYTF. CDR3 DNA: TGTGCCATCAGTGATCCGGGGGGCGGATTCTATGGCTACACCTTC.

The chain is built from TRBV5-1 and TRBJ2-1; either TRBD1 or TRBD2 may fit D (5 bases each). The V gene's germline CDR1 is SGHRS and CDR2 YFSETQ. V was pared by 0 bases and J by 4 bases, with 14 bases between. The CDR3 is 16 amino acids. The CDR3 nucleotides read TGCGCCAGCAGCTTGGAAGGGGACCGGGAATACAATGAGCAGTTCTTC. Protein: CASSLEGDREYNEQFF.

The CDR3 DNA sequence: TGCGCCAGCAGCTCCCTCCCCTCGGCGGGAGGGCCGGGGGAGCAGTACTTC. Protein: CASSSLPSAGGPGEQYF. This sequence joins TRBV5-1 and TRBJ2-7; 9 nucleotides match TRBD2. The CDR3 runs to 17 residues. Germline values: CDR1 SGHRS, CDR2 YFSETQ. The junction had 17 bases not matched to a gene; V was cut back by 3 bases and J by 7 bases.